This T cell receptor beta chain is drawn from a study of graft-versus-host responses after intestinal transplantation. Overall study findings and caveats: Recipient bone marrow held GvH clones, some seen earlier in ileum or blood.

There are 15 residues in the CDR3. V was pared by 10 bases and J by 0 bases, with 9 bases of the junction left unmatched. The germline CDR1 and CDR2 sequences are MNHEY and SMNVEV (reference sequence). Details on this clone: Its antigen remains unidentified.

The data were produced by immunoSEQ multiplex PCR, yet TCRdb's version contains in-frame clones alone and is incomplete. The sample records fewer than 85,000 clones, 80% to 90% being singletons. The sequences come from unstimulated CD8+ T cells sorted from spleen or lymph node cells, collected before intestinal transplant. The J gene is TRBJ2-1, the V gene TRBV27; 7 nucleotides agree with TRBD1. This sequence was found in a human donor who received an intestinal transplant. CDR3 loop: CATHLTGVSYNEQFF. In nucleotides, the CDR3 is TGTGCCACCCACCTTACAGGGGTCTCCTACAATGAGCAGTTCTTC.